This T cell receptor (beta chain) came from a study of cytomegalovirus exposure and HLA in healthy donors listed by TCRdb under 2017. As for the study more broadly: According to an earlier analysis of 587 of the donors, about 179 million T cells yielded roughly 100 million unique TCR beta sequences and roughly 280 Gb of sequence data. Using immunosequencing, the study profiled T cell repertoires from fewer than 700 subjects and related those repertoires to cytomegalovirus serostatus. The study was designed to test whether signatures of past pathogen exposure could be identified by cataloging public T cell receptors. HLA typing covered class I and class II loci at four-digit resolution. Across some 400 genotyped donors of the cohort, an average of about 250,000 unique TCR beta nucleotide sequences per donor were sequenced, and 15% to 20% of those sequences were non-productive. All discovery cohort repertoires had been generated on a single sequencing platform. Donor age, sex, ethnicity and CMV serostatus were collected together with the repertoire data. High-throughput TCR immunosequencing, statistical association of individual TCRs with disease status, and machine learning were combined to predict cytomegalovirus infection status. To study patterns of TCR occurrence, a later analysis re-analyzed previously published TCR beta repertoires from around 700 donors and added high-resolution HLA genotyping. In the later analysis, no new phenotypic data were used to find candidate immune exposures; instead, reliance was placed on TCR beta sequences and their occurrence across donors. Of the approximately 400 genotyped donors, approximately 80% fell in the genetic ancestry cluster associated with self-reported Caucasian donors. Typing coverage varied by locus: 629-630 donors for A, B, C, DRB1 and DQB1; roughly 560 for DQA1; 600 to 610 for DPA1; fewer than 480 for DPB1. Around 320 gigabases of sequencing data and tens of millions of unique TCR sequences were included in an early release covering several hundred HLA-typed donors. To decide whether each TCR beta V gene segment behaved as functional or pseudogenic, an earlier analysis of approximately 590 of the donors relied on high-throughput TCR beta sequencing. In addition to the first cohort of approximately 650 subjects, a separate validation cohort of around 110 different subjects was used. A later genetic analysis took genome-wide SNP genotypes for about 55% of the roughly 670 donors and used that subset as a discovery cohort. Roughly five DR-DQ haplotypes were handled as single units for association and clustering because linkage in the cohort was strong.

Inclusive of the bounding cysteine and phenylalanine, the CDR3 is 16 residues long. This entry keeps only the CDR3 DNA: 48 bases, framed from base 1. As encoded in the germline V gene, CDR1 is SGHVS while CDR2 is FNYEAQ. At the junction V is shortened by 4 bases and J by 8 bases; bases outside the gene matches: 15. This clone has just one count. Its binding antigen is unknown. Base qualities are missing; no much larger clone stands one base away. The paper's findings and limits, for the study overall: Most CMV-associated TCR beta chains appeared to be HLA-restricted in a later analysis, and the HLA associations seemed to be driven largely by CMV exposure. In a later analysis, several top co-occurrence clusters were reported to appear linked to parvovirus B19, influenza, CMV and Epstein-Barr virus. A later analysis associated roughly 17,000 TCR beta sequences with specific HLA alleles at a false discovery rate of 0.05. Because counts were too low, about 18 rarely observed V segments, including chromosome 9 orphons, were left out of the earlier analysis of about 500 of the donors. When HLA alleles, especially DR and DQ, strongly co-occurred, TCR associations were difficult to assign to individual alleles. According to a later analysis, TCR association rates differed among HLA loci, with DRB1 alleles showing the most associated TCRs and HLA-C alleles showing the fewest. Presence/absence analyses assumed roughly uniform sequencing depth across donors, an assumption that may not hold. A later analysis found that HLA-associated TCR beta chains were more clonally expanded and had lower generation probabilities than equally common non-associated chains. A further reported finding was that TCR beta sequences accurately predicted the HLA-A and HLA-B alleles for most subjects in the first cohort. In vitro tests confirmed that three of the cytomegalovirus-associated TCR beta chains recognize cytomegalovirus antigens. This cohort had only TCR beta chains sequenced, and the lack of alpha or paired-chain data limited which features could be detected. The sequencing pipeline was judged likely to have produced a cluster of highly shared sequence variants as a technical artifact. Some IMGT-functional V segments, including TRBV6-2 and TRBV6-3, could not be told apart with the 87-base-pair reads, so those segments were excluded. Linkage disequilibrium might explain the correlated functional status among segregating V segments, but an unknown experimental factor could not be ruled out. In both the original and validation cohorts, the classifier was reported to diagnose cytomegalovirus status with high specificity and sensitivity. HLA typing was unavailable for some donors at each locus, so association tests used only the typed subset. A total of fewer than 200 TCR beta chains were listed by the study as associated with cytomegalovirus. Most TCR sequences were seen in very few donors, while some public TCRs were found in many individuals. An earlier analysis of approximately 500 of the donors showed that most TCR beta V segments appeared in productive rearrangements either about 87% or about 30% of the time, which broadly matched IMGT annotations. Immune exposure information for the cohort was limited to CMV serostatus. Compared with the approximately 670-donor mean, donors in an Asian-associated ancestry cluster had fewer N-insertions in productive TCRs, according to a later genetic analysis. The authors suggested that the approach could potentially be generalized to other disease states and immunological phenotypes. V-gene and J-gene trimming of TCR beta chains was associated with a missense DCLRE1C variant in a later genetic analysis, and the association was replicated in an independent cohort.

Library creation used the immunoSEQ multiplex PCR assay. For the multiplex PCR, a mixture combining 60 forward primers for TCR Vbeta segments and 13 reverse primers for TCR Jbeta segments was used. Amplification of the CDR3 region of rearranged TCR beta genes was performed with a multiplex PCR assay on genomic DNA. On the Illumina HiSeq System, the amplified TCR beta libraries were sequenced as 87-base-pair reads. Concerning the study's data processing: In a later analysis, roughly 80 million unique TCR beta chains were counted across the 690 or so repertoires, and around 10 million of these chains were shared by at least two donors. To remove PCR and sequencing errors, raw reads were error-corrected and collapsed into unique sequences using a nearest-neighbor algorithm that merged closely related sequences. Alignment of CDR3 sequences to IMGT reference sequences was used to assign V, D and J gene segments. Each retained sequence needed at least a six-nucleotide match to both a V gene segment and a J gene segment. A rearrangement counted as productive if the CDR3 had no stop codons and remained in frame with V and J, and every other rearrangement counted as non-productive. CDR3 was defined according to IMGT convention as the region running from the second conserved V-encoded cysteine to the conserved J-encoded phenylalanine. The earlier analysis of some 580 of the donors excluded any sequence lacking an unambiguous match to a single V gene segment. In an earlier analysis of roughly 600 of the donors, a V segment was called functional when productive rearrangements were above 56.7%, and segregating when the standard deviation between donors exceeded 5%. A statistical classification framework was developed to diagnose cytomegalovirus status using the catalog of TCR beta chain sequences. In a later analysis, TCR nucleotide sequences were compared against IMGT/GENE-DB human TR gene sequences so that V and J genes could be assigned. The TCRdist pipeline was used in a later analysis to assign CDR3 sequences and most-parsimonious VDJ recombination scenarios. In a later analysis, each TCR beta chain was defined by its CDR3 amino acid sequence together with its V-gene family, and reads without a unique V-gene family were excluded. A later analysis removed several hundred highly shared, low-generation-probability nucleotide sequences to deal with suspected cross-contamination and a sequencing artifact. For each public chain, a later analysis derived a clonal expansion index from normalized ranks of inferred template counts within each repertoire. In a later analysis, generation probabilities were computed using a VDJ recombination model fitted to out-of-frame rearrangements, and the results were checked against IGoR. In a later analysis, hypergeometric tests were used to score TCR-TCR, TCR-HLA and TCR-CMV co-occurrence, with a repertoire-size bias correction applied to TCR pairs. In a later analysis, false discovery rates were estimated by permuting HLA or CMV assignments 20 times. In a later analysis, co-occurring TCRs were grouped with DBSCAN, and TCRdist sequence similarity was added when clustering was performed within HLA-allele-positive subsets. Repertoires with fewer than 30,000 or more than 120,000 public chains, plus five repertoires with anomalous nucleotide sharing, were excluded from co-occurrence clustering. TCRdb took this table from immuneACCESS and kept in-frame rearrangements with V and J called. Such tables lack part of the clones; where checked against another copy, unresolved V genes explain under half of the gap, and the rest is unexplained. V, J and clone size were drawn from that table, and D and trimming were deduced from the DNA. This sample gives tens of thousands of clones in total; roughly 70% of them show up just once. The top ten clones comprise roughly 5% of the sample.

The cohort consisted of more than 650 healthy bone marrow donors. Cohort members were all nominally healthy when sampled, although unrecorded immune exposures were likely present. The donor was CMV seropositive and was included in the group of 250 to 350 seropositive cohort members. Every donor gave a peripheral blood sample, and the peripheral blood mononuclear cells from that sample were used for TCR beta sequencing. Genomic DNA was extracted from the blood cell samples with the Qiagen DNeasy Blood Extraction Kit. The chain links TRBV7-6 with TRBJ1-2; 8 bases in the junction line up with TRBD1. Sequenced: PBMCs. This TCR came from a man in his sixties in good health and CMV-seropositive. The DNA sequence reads TGTGCCAGCAGCTCCTCCCGCAGGGGGCGGGTTGAGGGCTACACCTTC. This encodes CASSSSRRGRVEGYTF.